This T cell receptor beta chain appears in the sequencing data of a study of tumor and adjacent non-tumor tissue in lung cancer. Background on the study: About 4.17 million productive TCRbeta reads were obtained per sample on average.

RNA was extracted from bulk tissue without any cell sorting. The normal lung tissue was taken more than 3 cm from the tumor edge. TCRbeta libraries were built with three rounds of nested PCR, modified from ARM-PCR. Via MiXCR, TCRdb re-called the multiplex PCR reads, giving one row per CDR3 protein. The profile shows around 80,000 distinct CDR3 sequences, about 82% of them singletons. Trimming cost V 6 bases and J 11 bases, with 11 bases left between them. The CDR3 covers 11 residues. This clonotype was counted at least ten times. This sequence originates from a man between 60 and 75 years old with non-small cell lung cancer. The chain links TRBV12-3 or TRBV12-4 to TRBJ1-5, with a possible D match to TRBD1 (5 bases). Sequenced sample: distant non-tumor lung tissue. DNA for the CDR3: TGTGCCAGCAGCCCGGGGGGGACCCAGCATTTT. Translating gives CASSPGGTQHF.